The 6 T cell receptor beta chains reported below all come from one sample, sequenced in a study of CD8+CD57+ T cells in acquired aplastic anemia. It was patients with CD8+CD57+ cell expansion by flow cytometry who were chosen for sequencing. Using genomic DNA as the template, TCR beta VDJ and CDR3 profiling was carried out. MiXCR, run by TCRdb on the reads, gives a single entry per CDR3 protein. The profile shows about 180,000 distinct CDR3 sequences, 45% to 60% of them singletons. Material for sequencing was sorted CD4+, CD8+, or CD8+CD57+ T cells (not recorded which) from PBMCs. The source of these receptors is a human donor with aplastic anemia.

This chain joins TRBV2 and TRBJ2-7; tentative D call: TRBD1 (5 bases). The CDR3 totals 15 residues. Trimming shortened V by 7 bases and J by 3 bases, and 19 bases separated the two germline ends. Germline V gene data show CDR1 as SNHLY and CDR2 as FYNNEI. This CDR3 is CASISGHRSSYEQYF. CDR3 nucleotide sequence: TGTGCCAGCATTTCGGGTCACAGGTCCAGCTACGAGCAGTACTTC.

Only one count was recorded for this clonotype. The genes are TRBV24-1 and TRBJ2-3; TRBD1 matches at 10 bases. CDR3 length: 17 residues. V gave up 4 bases and J gave up 3 bases; unmatched junction bases: 9. The germline gives CDR1 KGHDR, CDR2 SFDVKD. DNA for the CDR3: TGTGCCACCAGTGAGGGACAGGGGTCCTTCTGGACAGATACGCAGTATTTT. Amino acid sequence: CATSEGQGSFWTDTQYF.

This clonotype has ten or more counts. This sequence joins TRBV12-3 or TRBV12-4 and TRBJ1-6; D unclear. V was trimmed by 7 bases and J by 12 bases, leaving 10 bases between them. The CDR3 loop spans 11 amino acids. CDR3 coding DNA: TGTGCCAGCACTGCTCTTGGACCCCTCCACTTT. Translated: CASTALGPLHF.

This clonotype came up many times. The CDR3 region has the DNA TGCAGCGTTGAAGAAAGGAGGACAGATACGCAGTATTTT. It is translated as CSVEERRTDTQYF. The chain joins TRBV29-1 to TRBJ2-3; weak D call: TRBD2 (5 bases). CDR3 length: 13 residues. V dropped 0 bases and J dropped 3 bases, with 7 bases sitting between them. The V gene's germline CDR1 is SQVTM and CDR2 ANQGSEA.

This clonotype was seen ten or more times. The rearrangement uses TRBV5-1 and TRBJ1-1; no reliable D call. With 3 bases removed from V and 7 bases from J, the gap between germline ends came to 10 bases. The CDR3 totals 12 residues. Germline CDR1 reads SGHRS; CDR2 reads YFSETQ. CDR3 residues: CASSSGRGEAFF. Written as DNA, the CDR3 is TGCGCCAGCAGCTCCGGCCGGGGTGAAGCTTTCTTT. Drawing the rest from reference TRBV5-1 and TRBJ1-1, the complete variable domain is KAGVTQTPRYLIKTRGQQVTLSCSPISGHRSVSWYQQTPGQGLQFLFEYFSETQRNKGNFPGRFSGRQFSNSRSEMNVSTLELGDSALYLCASSSGRGEAFFGQGTRLTVV.

This chain uses TRBV2 with TRBJ2-7; TRBD1 agrees at 11 bases. V gave up 6 bases and J gave up 2 bases; unmatched junction bases: 12. The germline V gene encodes CDR1 SNHLY and CDR2 FYNNEI. There are 17 residues in the CDR3. The CDR3 reads CASSPRWDRGAPYEQYF. CDR3 in DNA: TGTGCCAGCAGCCCCCGGTGGGACAGGGGGGCCCCCTACGAGCAGTACTTC. The variable domain in full, with the rest retrieved from reference TRBV2 and TRBJ2-7, is EPEVTQTPSHQVTQMGQEVILRCVPISNHLYFYWYRQILGQKVEFLVSFYNNEISEKSEIFDDQFSVERPDGSNFTLKIRSTKLEDSAMYFCASSPRWDRGAPYEQYFGPGTRLTVT.